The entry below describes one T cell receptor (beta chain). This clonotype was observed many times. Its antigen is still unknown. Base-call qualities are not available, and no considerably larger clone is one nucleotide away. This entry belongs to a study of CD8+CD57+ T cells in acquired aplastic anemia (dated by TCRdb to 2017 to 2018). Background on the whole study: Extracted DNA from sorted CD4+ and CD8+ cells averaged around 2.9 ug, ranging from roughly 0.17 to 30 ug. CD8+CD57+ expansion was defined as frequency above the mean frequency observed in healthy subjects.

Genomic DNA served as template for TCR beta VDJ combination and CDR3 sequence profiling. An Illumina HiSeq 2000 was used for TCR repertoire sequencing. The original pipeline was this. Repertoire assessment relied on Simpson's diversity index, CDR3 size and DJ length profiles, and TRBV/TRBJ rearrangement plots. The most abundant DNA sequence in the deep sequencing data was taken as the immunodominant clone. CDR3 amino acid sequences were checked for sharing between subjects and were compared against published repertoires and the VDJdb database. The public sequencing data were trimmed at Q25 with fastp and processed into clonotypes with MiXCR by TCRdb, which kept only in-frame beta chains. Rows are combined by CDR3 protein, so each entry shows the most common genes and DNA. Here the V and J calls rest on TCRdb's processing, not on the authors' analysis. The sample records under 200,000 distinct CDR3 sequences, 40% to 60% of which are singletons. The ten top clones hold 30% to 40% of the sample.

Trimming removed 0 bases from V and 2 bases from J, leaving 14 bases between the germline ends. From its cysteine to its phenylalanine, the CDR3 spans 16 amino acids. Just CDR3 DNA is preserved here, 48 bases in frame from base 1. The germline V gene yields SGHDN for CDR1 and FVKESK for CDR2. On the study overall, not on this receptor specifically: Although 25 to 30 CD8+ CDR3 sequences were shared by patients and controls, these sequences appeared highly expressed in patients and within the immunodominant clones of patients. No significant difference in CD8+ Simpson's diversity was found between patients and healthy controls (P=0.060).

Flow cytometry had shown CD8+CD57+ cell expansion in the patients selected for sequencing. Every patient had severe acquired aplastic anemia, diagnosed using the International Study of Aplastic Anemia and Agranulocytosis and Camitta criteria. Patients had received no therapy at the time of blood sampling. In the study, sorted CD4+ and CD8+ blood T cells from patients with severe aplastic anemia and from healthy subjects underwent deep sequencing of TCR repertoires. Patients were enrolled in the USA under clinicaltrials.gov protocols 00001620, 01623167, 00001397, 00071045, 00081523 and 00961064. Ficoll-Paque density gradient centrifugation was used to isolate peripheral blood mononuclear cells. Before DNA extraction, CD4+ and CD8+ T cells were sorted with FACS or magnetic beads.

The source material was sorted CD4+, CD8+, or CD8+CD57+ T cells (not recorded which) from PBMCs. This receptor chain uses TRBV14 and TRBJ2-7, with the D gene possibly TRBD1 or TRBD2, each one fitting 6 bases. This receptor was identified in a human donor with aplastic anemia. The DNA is TGTGCCAGCAGCCAAGAAGGAGGGGACACAACCTACGAGCAGTACTTC. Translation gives CASSQEGGDTTYEQYF.